The 14 T cell receptor beta chains given below trace back to one sample, sequenced in a study of T-cell memory formation after mild COVID-19. TCRdb re-analysed the 5' RACE reads in MiXCR, keeping a single row per CDR3 protein. The sample records 500,000 to 550,000 distinct CDR3 sequences, roughly 20% being singletons. The sequenced sample was PBMCs or a T cell subset sorted from them (not recorded which). The source of these receptors is an adult woman who had mild COVID-19 (a few samples of this study predate the infection). Cell type and time point are not known.

This chain links TRBV25-1 with TRBJ2-3; TRBD1 might be the D (8 bases). This CDR3 has 16 amino acids. In germline, CDR1 is MGHDK, CDR2 SYGVNS. With 6 bases removed from V and 3 bases from J, the gap between germline ends came to 19 bases. CDR3 amino acids: CASSSSTGGETDTQYF. CDR3 sequence (DNA): TGTGCCAGCAGCAGTTCTACAGGGGGGGAAACAGATACGCAGTATTTT.

V gene TRBV3-1 combines with J gene TRBJ2-1; either TRBD1 or TRBD2 may supply D (6 bases each). Germline V gene data show CDR1 as LGHDT and CDR2 as YNNKEL (reference sequence). The CDR3 has 17 residues. V shed 1 base and J shed 5 bases, with 18 bases lying between them. The chain's CDR3 is CASSQVGGPIPHNEQFF. The CDR3 nucleotides are TGTGCCAGCAGCCAAGTAGGGGGGCCAATCCCACACAATGAGCAGTTCTTC.

This clonotype has more than one count but fewer than ten. The V and J genes are TRBV24-1 and TRBJ2-7; TRBD2 might be the D (6 bases). This CDR3 region has 13 residues. V was clipped by 2 bases and J by 5 bases, with 9 bases between them. Germline V lookup: CDR1 KGHDR, CDR2 SFDVKD. CDR3 sequence (DNA): TGTGCCACCAGTGATTACGGGGGAAACGAGCAGTACTTC. Encoded protein: CATSDYGGNEQYF.

The gene calls are TRBV24-1 and TRBJ2-3; TRBD1 might be the D (6 bases). The CDR3 is made up of 16 amino acids. Germline V CDR1 and CDR2: KGHDR, SFDVKD. Trimming cost V 2 bases and J 4 bases, with 15 bases left between them. The CDR3, as DNA: TGTGCCACCAGTGATTATCGGGACACCGGCTCAGATACGCAGTATTTT. This encodes CATSDYRDTGSDTQYF.

The chain has TRBV6-6 and TRBJ2-1; 8 bases match TRBD2. This CDR3 has 15 amino acids. From germline, CDR1 is MNHNY and CDR2 SVGAGI (reference sequence). Losses at the gene ends were 6 bases for V and 10 bases for J; bases not matched to a gene: 14. The CDR3 region is CASSPTSGGRQEQFF. Here the CDR3 DNA reads TGTGCCAGCAGCCCCACGTCGGGAGGGCGCCAAGAGCAGTTCTTC.

The chain carries TRBV6-2 or TRBV6-3 and TRBJ2-1; 10 bases match TRBD2. CDR1 and CDR2 (germline): MNHEY, SVGEGT. J gave up 2 bases and V 2 bases, and 9 bases lay outside the gene matches. This CDR3 has 18 residues. For the CDR3, the DNA is TGTGCCAGCAGTTACCCTACGCTTACTAGCGGGACCTACAATGAGCAGTTCTTC. Amino acid sequence: CASSYPTLTSGTYNEQFF.

V usage is TRBV24-1 and J usage is TRBJ2-2; D might be TRBD2 (6 bases). The CDR3 consists of 16 residues. The germline V gene encodes CDR1 KGHDR and CDR2 SFDVKD. The ends were cut back, 4 bases at V and 1 base at J, with 12 bases in the middle. The CDR3: CATSDPGRGNTGELFF. DNA for the CDR3: TGTGCCACCAGTGACCCCGGGCGGGGGAACACCGGGGAGCTGTTTTTT.

The genes are TRBV24-1 and TRBJ2-5, with D possibly matching TRBD1 (6 bases). The CDR3 totals 14 residues. Germline V CDR1 and CDR2: KGHDR, SFDVKD. V lost 3 bases and J 2 bases, leaving 9 bases between the germline ends. DNA for the CDR3: TGTGCCACCAGTGATCCAGGGGCTCAAGAGACCCAGTACTTC. Amino acids: CATSDPGAQETQYF.

This clonotype was counted between two and nine times. The chain employs TRBV7-9 and TRBJ1-6, with D perhaps TRBD1 (5 bases). The CDR3 has 13 residues. Germline CDR1 reads SEHNR; CDR2 reads FQNEAQ (reference sequence). V was cut by 4 bases and J by 7 bases, with 8 bases left in between. The CDR3 region has the DNA TGTGCCAGCAGCTCAGGGAACAATTCACCCCTCCACTTT. It encodes CASSSGNNSPLHF.

The rearrangement joins TRBV16 to TRBJ1-1, with D maybe TRBD1 (5 bases). This CDR3 has 17 amino acids. Germline V lookup: CDR1 KGHSY, CDR2 FQNENV. Between the trimmed V and J ends, which lost 1 base and 4 bases, there was a span of 19 bases. CDR3 nucleotides: TGTGCCAGCAGCCAATTGAGACAGACCCTACGAGGCACTGAAGCTTTCTTT. This codes for CASSQLRQTLRGTEAFF.

The rearrangement uses TRBV20-1 and TRBJ2-4; a possible D gene is TRBD2 (5 bases). The germline V gene encodes CDR1 DFQATT and CDR2 SNEGSKA (reference sequence). V gave up 0 bases and J gave up 1 base, with 16 bases separating them. The CDR3 covers 17 residues. The CDR3: CSARDNNGGKAKNIQYF. In DNA, the CDR3 is TGCAGTGCTAGAGACAACAACGGAGGAAAGGCCAAAAACATTCAGTACTTC.

The chain recombines TRBV9 with TRBJ2-1, with D possibly being TRBD1 or TRBD2 (5 bases each). The CDR3 loop spans 18 amino acids. Trimming left V 2 bases short and J 6 bases short, with 24 bases between. Germline loops: CDR1 SGDLS, CDR2 YYNGEE. Here the CDR3 DNA reads TGTGCCAGCAGCGTGACTACGAGGGCACGGCGACAGACCAATGAGCAGTTCTTC. This translates into CASSVTTRARRQTNEQFF.

This rearrangement joins TRBV9 to TRBJ1-4, with TRBD1 as a possible D gene (5 bases). V was trimmed by 4 bases and J by 0 bases, leaving 10 bases between them. This CDR3 comprises 15 residues. Germline V gene lookup returns CDR1 SGDLS and CDR2 YYNGEE. CDR3 DNA: TGTGCCAGCAGCTTCGAGGGGTCAACTAATGAAAAACTGTTTTTT. Encoded protein: CASSFEGSTNEKLFF.

This clonotype was recorded a few times. This chain uses TRBV4-1 with TRBJ1-4; 10 bases align to TRBD1. The CDR3 spans 17 residues. Germline lookup yields CDR1 MGHRA and CDR2 YSYEKL. The trim removed 4 bases at V and 6 bases at J, leaving 11 bases unmatched. DNA of the CDR3: TGCGCCAGCAGCCGGCAACCTGCGGGACAGGGGCATGAAAAACTGTTTTTT. It is translated as CASSRQPAGQGHEKLFF.